One and the same sample provided the 25 T cell receptor beta chains below, sequenced in a study of control samples from healthy donors and cancer patients. Some clones are missing from TCRdb's copy, which holds only in-frame ones; the method was immunoSEQ multiplex PCR. The sample consists of more than 85,000 clones, less than 85% of them appearing once. The sample comprised PBMCs. The origin of the receptors is a man aged 65 to 79 with lung cancer.

This clone was detected only once. V gene TRBV25-1 combines with J gene TRBJ1-1; D unclear. Per germline, CDR1 MGHDK and CDR2 SYGVNS. This CDR3 region has 13 residues. Trimming removed 2 bases at V and 5 bases at J, with 9 bases between. CDR3 sequence reads: CASSEAGGTEAFF. The DNA of the CDR3 is TGTGCCAGCAGTGAAGCCGGAGGGACTGAAGCTTTCTTT.

This clone was observed a single time. The V gene is TRBV3-1 (or the pseudogene TRBV3-2), the J gene TRBJ1-3; tentatively, D is TRBD1 (6 bases). Germline loops: CDR1 LGHDT, CDR2 YNNKEL (reference sequence). This CDR3 region has 15 residues. V lost 4 bases and J lost 0, with 10 bases in between. The CDR3 here is CASSPGQHSGNTIYF. CDR3 coding DNA: TGTGCCAGCAGCCCCGGACAGCACTCTGGAAACACCATATATTTT.

CDR3 nucleotides: TGTGCCAGCAGCGCCGGGACTAGCGGGCTCCAAGAGACCCAGTACTTC. It yields the protein CASSAGTSGLQETQYF. This chain joins TRBV9 and TRBJ2-5; 12 bases agree with TRBD2. This CDR3 is built from 16 residues. The V gene's germline CDR1 is SGDLS and CDR2 YYNGEE. Losses at the gene ends were 3 bases for V and 1 base for J; bases not matched to a gene: 4.

J is TRBJ2-7 and V is TRBV6-5; 8 bases fit TRBD1. Losses at the gene ends were 0 bases for V and 5 bases for J; bases not matched to a gene: 3. The CDR3 is 14 residues long. Germline loops: CDR1 MNHEY, CDR2 SVGAGI. CDR3 sequence: CASSYSGTGHEQYF. CDR3 in DNA: TGTGCCAGCAGTTACTCCGGGACAGGCCACGAGCAGTACTTC.

CDR3 DNA: TGTGCCAGTTGGGGTCGCGGACCCGATACTGAAGCTTTCTTT. Translating gives CASWGRGPDTEAFF. The chain joins TRBV19 to TRBJ1-1; D is ambiguous. Germline lookup yields CDR1 LNHDA and CDR2 SQIVND (reference sequence). The CDR3 sequence is 14 residues long. Trimming left V 8 bases short and J 5 bases short, with 18 bases between.

V gene TRBV4-2 combines with J gene TRBJ1-1, with D hard to call. V dropped 0 bases and J dropped 0 bases, with 5 bases sitting between them. Germline CDR1 reads LGHNA; CDR2 reads YNFKEQ. The CDR3 length is 14 residues. DNA of the CDR3: TGTGCCAGCAGCCAAGACCCAGTGAACACTGAAGCTTTCTTT. Translated, it gives CASSQDPVNTEAFF.

This chain joins TRBV19 and TRBJ1-1; D gene uncertain. Per germline, CDR1 LNHDA and CDR2 SQIVND (reference sequence). CDR3 size: 15 residues. Trimming shortened V by 5 bases and J by 2 bases, and 15 bases separated the two germline ends. The CDR3 DNA is TGTGCCAGTAGTGCGGGCCAGCGGACCAACACTGAAGCTTTCTTT. Translated: CASSAGQRTNTEAFF.

The V call is TRBV6-2 or TRBV6-3, the J call TRBJ1-1; no clear D gene. V lost 5 bases to trimming and J lost 0 bases, with 10 bases between them. CDR1 is MNHEY and CDR2 is SVGEGT in the germline V gene. The CDR3 contains 14 residues. The CDR3 bases are TGTGCCAGCAGTGAGCGGGGAGTGAACACTGAAGCTTTCTTT. This codes for CASSERGVNTEAFF.

This chain uses TRBV3-1 (or the pseudogene TRBV3-2) with TRBJ2-7; tentative D call: TRBD2 (6 bases). Per the germline V gene, CDR1 is LGHDT and CDR2 is YNNKEL (reference sequence). V was clipped by 1 base and J by 3 bases, with 10 bases between them. The length of the CDR3 is 14 residues. The CDR3 region is CASSQGGVNYEQYF. The CDR3 DNA reads TGTGCCAGCAGCCAAGGCGGGGTCAACTACGAGCAGTACTTC.

V is TRBV5-5 and J is TRBJ2-7, with 14 bases matching TRBD2. The germline V gene encodes CDR1 SGHKS and CDR2 YYEKEE (reference sequence). Trimming cost V 1 base and J 4 bases; bases outside gene matches: 4. CDR3 length: 16 residues. CDR3: CASSLYGTSGGYEQYF. CDR3 coding DNA: TGTGCCAGCAGCTTGTATGGGACTAGCGGGGGATACGAGCAGTACTTC.

The chain recombines TRBV11-2 with TRBJ2-7; no clear D gene. Germline V lookup: CDR1 SGHAT, CDR2 FQNNGV. The CDR3 is 13 amino acids. The V end was cut by 1 base, the J end by 7 bases, with 11 bases between. The CDR3 here is CASSLGLAREQYF. For the CDR3, the DNA is TGTGCCAGCAGCTTAGGACTTGCTCGGGAGCAGTACTTC.

The chain uses TRBV7-6 and TRBJ2-3; D gene unclear. V lost 2 bases to trimming and J lost 0 bases, with 6 bases between them. The CDR3 extends over 14 amino acids. Germline V gene lookup returns CDR1 SGHVS and CDR2 FNYEAQ. The CDR3 here is CASSLSQSTDTQYF. The DNA of the CDR3 is TGTGCCAGCAGCTTAAGCCAAAGCACAGATACGCAGTATTTT.

The chain uses TRBV5-4 and TRBJ2-5; 11 nucleotides align to TRBD2. From germline, CDR1 is SGHNT and CDR2 YYREEE (reference sequence). Unmatched junction bases numbered 3, after V lost 0 bases and J lost 5 bases. CDR3 size: 15 residues. CDR3 sequence reads: CASSLAIAGGETQYF. As DNA, the CDR3 is TGTGCCAGCAGCTTGGCCATAGCGGGGGGGGAGACCCAGTACTTC.

The count of this clone is one. J is TRBJ1-2 and V is TRBV24-1; possible D gene TRBD1, 5 bases. V gave up 7 bases and J gave up 2 bases, with 13 bases separating them. Germline CDR1 KGHDR, CDR2 SFDVKD. The CDR3 spans 14 residues. The CDR3 bases are TGTGCCACCAGCAGGGCCGAGCTGAACTATGGCTACACCTTC. Translation gives CATSRAELNYGYTF.

The chain couples TRBV18 to TRBJ2-6; D ambiguous. Trimming took off 3 bases at V and 4 bases at J, with 16 bases between the two ends. The CDR3 has 17 residues. CDR1 and CDR2 from the germline V gene are KGHSH and LQKENI. This chain's CDR3 is CASSPRSLAAGANVLTF. CDR3 nucleotides: TGTGCCAGCTCACCGAGGAGTTTGGCGGCGGGGGCCAACGTCCTGACTTTC. Filled out from reference TRBV18 and TRBJ2-6, the complete variable domain reads NAGVMQNPRHLVRRRGQEARLRCSPMKGHSHVYWYRQLPEEGLKFMVYLQKENIIDESGMPKERFSAEFPKEGPSILRIQQVVRGDSAAYFCASSPRSLAAGANVLTFGAGSRLTVL.

This chain joins TRBV6-1 and TRBJ1-2, with D unresolved. Germline CDR1 reads MNHNS; CDR2 reads SASEGT. This CDR3 region has 13 residues. V was clipped by 3 bases and J by 0 bases, with 5 bases between them. The CDR3 DNA reads as TGTGCCAGCAGTGAGCCGACTAACTATGGCTACACCTTC. Its protein product is CASSEPTNYGYTF.

This rearrangement joins TRBV7-3 to TRBJ2-2; no definite D call. This CDR3 contains 16 residues. V lost 0 bases and J lost 0, with 8 bases in between. Germline CDR1 is SGHTA and CDR2 is FQGTGA. CDR3 loop: CASSLTPTPNTGELFF. Written as DNA, the CDR3 is TGTGCCAGCAGCTTAACCCCGACACCGAACACCGGGGAGCTGTTTTTT.

This clone showed up just once. This chain uses TRBV27 with TRBJ2-2; D is possibly TRBD2 (6 bases). The V and J ends lost 2 bases and 2 bases respectively, with 15 bases between them. This CDR3 is 17 amino acids long. From germline, CDR1 is MNHEY and CDR2 SMNVEV (reference sequence). The DNA of the CDR3 is TGTGCCAGCAGTTTAATCGGGAGACACTCTAACACCGGGGAGCTGTTTTTT. This encodes CASSLIGRHSNTGELFF.

This sequence joins TRBV14 and TRBJ2-1; a possible D gene is TRBD2 (6 bases). Per the germline V gene, CDR1 is SGHDN and CDR2 is FVKESK. Trimming stripped 0 bases from V and 15 bases from J, with 12 bases between. This CDR3 has 12 residues. The CDR3, as DNA: TGTGCCAGCAGCCAAGATCGGCGGGGTGGGTTCTTC. It translates to CASSQDRRGGFF. Full variable domain (rest looked up from reference TRBV14 and TRBJ2-1): EAGVTQFPSHSVIEKGQTVTLRCDPISGHDNLYWYRRVMGKEIKFLLHFVKESKQDESGMPNNRFLAERTGGTYSTLKVQPAELEDSGVYFCASSQDRRGGFFGPGTRLTVL.

The chain links TRBV2 to TRBJ1-2, with TRBD1 matching 9 bases. The CDR3 has 15 amino acids. After removal of 2 bases from V and 5 bases from J, the junction contained 6 bases not matched to a gene. Germline CDR1 is SNHLY and CDR2 is FYNNEI. CDR3 nucleotides: TGTGCCAGCAGTGAAATGGGACAGGGTTCTTATGGCTACACCTTC. Amino acid sequence: CASSEMGQGSYGYTF.

V usage is TRBV19 and J usage is TRBJ2-3; 10 bases line up with TRBD1. This CDR3 spans 13 amino acids. The V gene's germline CDR1 is LNHDA and CDR2 SQIVND (reference sequence). The junction had 5 bases not matched to a gene; V was cut back by 8 bases and J by 6 bases. The chain's CDR3 is CASEGQGVDTQYF. The CDR3 DNA reads TGTGCCAGTGAAGGACAGGGGGTTGATACGCAGTATTTT.

The chain carries TRBV7-8 and TRBJ2-4; a weak D match, TRBD2 (6 bases). V lost 1 base, J lost 0 bases, and 13 bases lay in between. This CDR3 comprises 17 residues. Germline V gene data show CDR1 as SGHVS and CDR2 as FQNEAQ. In DNA form, the CDR3 reads TGTGCCAGCAGCTTAGATATGGCGGGGCTAGCCAAAAACATTCAGTACTTC. This codes for CASSLDMAGLAKNIQYF.

The chain links TRBV19 to TRBJ1-4, with TRBD1 as a possible D gene (5 bases). Germline assignment: CDR1 LNHDA and CDR2 SQIVND (reference sequence). The CDR3 runs to 13 residues. The V and J ends lost 4 bases and 4 bases respectively, with 7 bases between them. The CDR3 region has the DNA TGTGCCAGTAGTACACAGGTTAATGAAAAACTGTTTTTT. Translated: CASSTQVNEKLFF. Together with reference TRBV19 and TRBJ1-4, the CDR3 gives the full variable domain: DGGITQSPKYLFRKEGQNVTLSCEQNLNHDAMYWYRQDPGQGLRLIYYSQIVNDFQKGDIAEGYSVSREKKESFPLTVTSAQKNPTAFYLCASSTQVNEKLFFGSGTQLSVL.

The rearrangement uses TRBV19 and TRBJ2-3; 14 nucleotides agree with TRBD2. CDR1 is LNHDA and CDR2 is SQIVND in the germline V gene (reference sequence). CDR3 size: 16 residues. Trimming took 5 bases from V and 2 from J; bases not matched to a gene: 3. CDR3 amino acids: CASSRTSGGLTDTQYF. CDR3 nucleotide sequence: TGTGCCAGTAGTCGGACTAGCGGGGGGCTCACAGATACGCAGTATTTT.

The CDR3 is CASSRARASGDKPQETQYF. DNA of the CDR3: TGCGCCAGCAGTCGAGCGAGAGCATCTGGAGACAAACCACAGGAGACCCAGTACTTC. The chain couples TRBV23-1 to TRBJ2-5; no reliable D call. TRBV23-1 is an ORF, and what it does is uncertain. Trimming took off 4 bases at V and 5 bases at J, with 29 bases between the two ends. This CDR3 has 19 residues.